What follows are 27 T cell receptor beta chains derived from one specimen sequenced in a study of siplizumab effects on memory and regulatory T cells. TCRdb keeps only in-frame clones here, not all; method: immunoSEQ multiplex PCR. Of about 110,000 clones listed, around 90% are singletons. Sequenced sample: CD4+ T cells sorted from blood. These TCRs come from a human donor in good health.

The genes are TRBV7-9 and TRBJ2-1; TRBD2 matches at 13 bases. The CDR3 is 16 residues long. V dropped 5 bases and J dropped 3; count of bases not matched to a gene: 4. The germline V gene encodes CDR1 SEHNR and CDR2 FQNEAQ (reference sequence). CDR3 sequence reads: CASSRGTSGNYNEQFF. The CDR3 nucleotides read TGTGCCAGCAGCCGGGGGACTAGCGGGAACTACAATGAGCAGTTCTTC.

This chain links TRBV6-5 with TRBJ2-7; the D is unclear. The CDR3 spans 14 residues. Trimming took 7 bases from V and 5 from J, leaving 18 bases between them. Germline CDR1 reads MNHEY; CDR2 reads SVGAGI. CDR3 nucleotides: TGTGCCAGCACCGAAATAGTGGGCCTCGACGAGCAGTACTTC. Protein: CASTEIVGLDEQYF.

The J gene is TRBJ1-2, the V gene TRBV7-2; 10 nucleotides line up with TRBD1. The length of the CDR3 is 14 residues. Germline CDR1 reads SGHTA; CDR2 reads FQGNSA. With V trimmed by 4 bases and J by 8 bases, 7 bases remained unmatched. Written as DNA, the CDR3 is TGTGCCAGCAGCTCCAGGGACAGGGGAATAGGCTACACCTTC. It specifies CASSSRDRGIGYTF.

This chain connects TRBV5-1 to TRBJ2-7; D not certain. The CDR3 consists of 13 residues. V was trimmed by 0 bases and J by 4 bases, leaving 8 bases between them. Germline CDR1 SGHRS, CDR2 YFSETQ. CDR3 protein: CASSLEGQYEQYF. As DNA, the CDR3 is TGCGCCAGCAGCTTGGAAGGCCAGTACGAGCAGTACTTC. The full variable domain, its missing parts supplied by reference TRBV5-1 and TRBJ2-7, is KAGVTQTPRYLIKTRGQQVTLSCSPISGHRSVSWYQQTPGQGLQFLFEYFSETQRNKGNFPGRFSGRQFSNSRSEMNVSTLELGDSALYLCASSLEGQYEQYFGPGTRLTVT.

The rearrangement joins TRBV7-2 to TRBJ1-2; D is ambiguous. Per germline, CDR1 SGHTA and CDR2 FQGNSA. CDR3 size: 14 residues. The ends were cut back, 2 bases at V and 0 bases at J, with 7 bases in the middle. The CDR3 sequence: CASSLIGSNYGYTF. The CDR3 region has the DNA TGTGCCAGCAGCTTAATAGGTTCTAACTATGGCTACACCTTC.

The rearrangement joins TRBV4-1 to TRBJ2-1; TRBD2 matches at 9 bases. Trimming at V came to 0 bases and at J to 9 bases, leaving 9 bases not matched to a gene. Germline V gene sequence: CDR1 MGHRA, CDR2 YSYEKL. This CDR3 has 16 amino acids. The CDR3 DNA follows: TGCGCCAGCAGCCAAGATATAGCGGGAGAGGTCAGTGAGCAGTTCTTC. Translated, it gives CASSQDIAGEVSEQFF.

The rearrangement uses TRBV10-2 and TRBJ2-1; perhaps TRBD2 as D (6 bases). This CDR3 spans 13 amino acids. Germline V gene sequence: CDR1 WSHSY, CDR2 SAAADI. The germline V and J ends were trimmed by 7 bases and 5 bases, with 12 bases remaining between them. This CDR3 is CASISGANNEQFF. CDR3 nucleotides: TGCGCCAGCATTTCGGGAGCAAACAATGAGCAGTTCTTC.

CDR3 in amino acids: CASRPGLAGGFLYNEQFF. The CDR3, as DNA: TGTGCCAGCAGACCGGGACTAGCGGGGGGATTCCTCTACAATGAGCAGTTCTTC. V usage is TRBV11-2 and J usage is TRBJ2-1; 15 nucleotides agree with TRBD2. Trimming cost V 6 bases and J 3 bases; bases outside gene matches: 9. Germline CDR1 reads SGHAT; CDR2 reads FQNNGV. This CDR3 has 18 amino acids.

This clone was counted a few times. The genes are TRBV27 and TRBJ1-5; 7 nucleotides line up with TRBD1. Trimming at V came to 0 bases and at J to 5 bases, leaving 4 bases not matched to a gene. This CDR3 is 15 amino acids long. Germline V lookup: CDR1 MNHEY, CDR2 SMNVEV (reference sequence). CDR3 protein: CASSLSARGDQPQHF. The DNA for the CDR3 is TGTGCCAGCAGTTTATCAGCCAGGGGGGATCAGCCCCAGCATTTT.

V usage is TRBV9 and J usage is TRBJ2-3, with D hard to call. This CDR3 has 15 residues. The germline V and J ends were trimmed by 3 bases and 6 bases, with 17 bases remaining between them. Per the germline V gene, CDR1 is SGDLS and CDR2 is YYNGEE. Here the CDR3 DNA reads TGTGCCAGCAGCGCAACCGGAGTACGAGTGGATACGCAGTATTTT. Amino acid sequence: CASSATGVRVDTQYF.

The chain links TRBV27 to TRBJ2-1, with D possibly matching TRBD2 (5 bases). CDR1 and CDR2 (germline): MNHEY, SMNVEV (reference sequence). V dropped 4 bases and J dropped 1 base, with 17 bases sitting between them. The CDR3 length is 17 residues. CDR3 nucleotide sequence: TGTGCCAGCAGTTCCTACGCGGACTTAGGGTCCTACAATGAGCAGTTCTTC. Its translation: CASSSYADLGSYNEQFF.

In nucleotides, the CDR3 is TGTGCCAACCGAGCGGCTTCCTACAATGAGCAGTTCTTC. Translating it yields CANRAASYNEQFF. The rearrangement uses TRBV6-1 and TRBJ2-1, with D perhaps TRBD2 (5 bases). The germline V and J ends were trimmed by 10 bases and 1 base, with 11 bases remaining between them. This CDR3 spans 13 amino acids. Germline V gives CDR1 MNHNS, CDR2 SASEGT.

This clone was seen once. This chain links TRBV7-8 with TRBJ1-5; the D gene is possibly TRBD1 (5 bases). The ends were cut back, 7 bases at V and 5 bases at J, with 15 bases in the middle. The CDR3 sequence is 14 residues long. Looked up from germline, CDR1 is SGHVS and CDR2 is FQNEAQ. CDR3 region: CASTLTGVYQPQHF. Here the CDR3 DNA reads TGTGCCAGCACCTTGACGGGGGTGTATCAGCCCCAGCATTTT.

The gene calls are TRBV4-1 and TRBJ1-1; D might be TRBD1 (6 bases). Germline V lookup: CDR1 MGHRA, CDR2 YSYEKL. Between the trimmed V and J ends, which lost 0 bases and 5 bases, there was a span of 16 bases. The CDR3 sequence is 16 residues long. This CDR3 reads CASSQDGFKGGTEAFF. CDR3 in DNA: TGCGCCAGCAGCCAAGATGGTTTTAAGGGGGGGACTGAAGCTTTCTTT.

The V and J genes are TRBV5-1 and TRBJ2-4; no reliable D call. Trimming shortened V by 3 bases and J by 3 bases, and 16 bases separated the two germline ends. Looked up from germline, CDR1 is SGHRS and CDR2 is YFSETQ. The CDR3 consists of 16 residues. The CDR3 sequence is CASSSGLSSNKNIQYF. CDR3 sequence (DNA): TGCGCCAGCAGCTCCGGCCTGAGTAGTAACAAAAACATTCAGTACTTC.

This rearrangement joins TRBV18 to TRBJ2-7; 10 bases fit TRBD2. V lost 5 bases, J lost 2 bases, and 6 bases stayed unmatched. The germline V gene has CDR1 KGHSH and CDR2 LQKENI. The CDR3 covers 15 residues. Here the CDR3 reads CASSVGAGGPYEQYF. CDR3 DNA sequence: TGTGCCAGCTCAGTCGGAGCGGGAGGGCCCTACGAGCAGTACTTC.

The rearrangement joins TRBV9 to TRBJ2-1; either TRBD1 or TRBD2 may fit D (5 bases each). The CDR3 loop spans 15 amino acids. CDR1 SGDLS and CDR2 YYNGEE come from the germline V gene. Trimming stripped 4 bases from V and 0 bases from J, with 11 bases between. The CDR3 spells CASSPAGTSYNEQFF. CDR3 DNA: TGTGCCAGCAGCCCGGCCGGGACCTCCTACAATGAGCAGTTCTTC.

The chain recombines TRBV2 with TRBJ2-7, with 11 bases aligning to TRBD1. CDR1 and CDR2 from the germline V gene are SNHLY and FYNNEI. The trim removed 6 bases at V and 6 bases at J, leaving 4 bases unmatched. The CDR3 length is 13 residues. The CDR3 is CASSPGTGGEQYF. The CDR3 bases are TGTGCCAGCAGCCCCGGGACAGGGGGCGAGCAGTACTTC.

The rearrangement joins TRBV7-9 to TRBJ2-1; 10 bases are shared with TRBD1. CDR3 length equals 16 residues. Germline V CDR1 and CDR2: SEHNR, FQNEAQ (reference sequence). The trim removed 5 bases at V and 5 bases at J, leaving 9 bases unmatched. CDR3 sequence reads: CASSIRDRGGHNEQFF. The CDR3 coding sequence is TGTGCCAGCAGCATACGGGACAGGGGAGGACACAATGAGCAGTTCTTC.

The CDR3 is CASSYFVEAPLHF. The CDR3 coding sequence is TGTGCCAGCAGTTACTTTGTGGAGGCACCCCTCCACTTT. The chain joins TRBV6-5 to TRBJ1-6; D uncertain. Germline V gene data show CDR1 as MNHEY and CDR2 as SVGAGI. Trimming removed 1 base at V and 11 bases at J, with 9 bases between. This CDR3 is 13 amino acids long.

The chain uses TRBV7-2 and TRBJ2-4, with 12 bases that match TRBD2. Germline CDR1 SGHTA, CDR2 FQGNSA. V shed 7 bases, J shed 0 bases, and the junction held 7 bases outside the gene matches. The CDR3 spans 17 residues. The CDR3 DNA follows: TGTGCCAGCAACGGCCTGGGACTAGCGGGAGCCAAAAACATTCAGTACTTC. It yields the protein CASNGLGLAGAKNIQYF.

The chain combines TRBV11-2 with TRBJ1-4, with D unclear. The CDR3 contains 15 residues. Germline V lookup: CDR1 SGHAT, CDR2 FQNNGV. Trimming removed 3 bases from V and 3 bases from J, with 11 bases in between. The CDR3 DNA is TGTGCCAGCAGCTTTGTTGCAACTTCTAATGAAAAACTGTTTTTT. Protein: CASSFVATSNEKLFF.

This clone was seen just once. CDR3 residues: CASSADAAGTGRNYGYTF. DNA for the CDR3: TGTGCCAGCAGCGCGGATGCAGCCGGGACAGGGAGGAACTATGGCTACACCTTC. J is TRBJ1-2 and V is TRBV9, with 9 bases aligning to TRBD1. Germline trimming cut 3 bases from V and 2 bases from J; bases unmatched to any gene: 14. This CDR3 comprises 18 residues. Germline assignment: CDR1 SGDLS and CDR2 YYNGEE.

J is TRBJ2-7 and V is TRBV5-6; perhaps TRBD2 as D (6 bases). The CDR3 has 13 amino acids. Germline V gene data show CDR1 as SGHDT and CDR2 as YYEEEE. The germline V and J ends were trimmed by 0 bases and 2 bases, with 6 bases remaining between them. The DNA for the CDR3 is TGTGCCAGCAGCTTGGGGGAGGCCTACGAGCAGTACTTC. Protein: CASSLGEAYEQYF. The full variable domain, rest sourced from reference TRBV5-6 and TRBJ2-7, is DAGVTQSPTHLIKTRGQQVTLRCSPKSGHDTVSWYQQALGQGPQFIFQYYEEEERQRGNFPDRFSGHQFPNYSSELNVNALLLGDSALYLCASSLGEAYEQYFGPGTRLTVT.

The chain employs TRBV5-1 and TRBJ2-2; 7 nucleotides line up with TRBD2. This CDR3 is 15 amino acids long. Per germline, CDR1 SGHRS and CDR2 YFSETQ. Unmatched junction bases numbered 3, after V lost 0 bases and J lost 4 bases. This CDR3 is CASSLAGEGTGELFF. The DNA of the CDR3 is TGCGCCAGCAGCTTGGCCGGGGAGGGCACCGGGGAGCTGTTTTTT.

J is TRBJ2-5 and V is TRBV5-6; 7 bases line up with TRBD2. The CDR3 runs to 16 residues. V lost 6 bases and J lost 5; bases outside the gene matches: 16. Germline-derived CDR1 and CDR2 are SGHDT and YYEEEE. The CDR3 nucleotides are TGTGCCAGCACCCTAGCGGCCGGGACCCATAGCGAGACCCAGTACTTC. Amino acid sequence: CASTLAAGTHSETQYF.

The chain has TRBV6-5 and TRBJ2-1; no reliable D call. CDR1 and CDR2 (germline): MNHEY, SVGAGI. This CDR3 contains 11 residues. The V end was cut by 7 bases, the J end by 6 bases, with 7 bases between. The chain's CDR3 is CASTGGNEQFF. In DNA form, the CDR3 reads TGTGCCAGCACGGGTGGCAATGAGCAGTTCTTC.